The clone carrying this T cell receptor (beta chain) showed up just a few times. Its target is unknown. Treatment here: some 20 received Ad26.COV2.S at low or high dose, single or two shots; five or six received placebo; per-sample allocation not given. Sampling was done on day 63 after the first vaccine or placebo injection. The entry originates in a study of Ad26.COV2.S vaccination and SARS-CoV-2 variants. Only in-frame clones appear in the TCRdb table, and some are missing; sequencing was by immunoSEQ multiplex PCR. Among about 480,000 clones, around nine tenths were seen once, and the ten largest hold 13%. General study findings and limits: Vaccine recipients had higher spike-specific TCR breadth than placebo recipients.

V shed 8 bases and J shed 2 bases, with 16 bases lying between them. The CDR3 is 14 residues long. CDR1 SEHNR and CDR2 FQNEAQ come from the germline V gene (reference sequence). The chain carries TRBV7-9 and TRBJ2-7, with D possibly being TRBD1 or TRBD2 (6 bases each). The TCR was taken from a person between 18 and 60 years old who received the Ad26.COV2.S COVID-19 vaccine or a placebo. Sequenced here: peripheral blood, sampled in a trial of Ad26.COV2.S vaccine versus placebo. The chain's CDR3 is CASGGRGPAYEQYF. In nucleotides, the CDR3 is TGTGCCAGCGGGGGGCGCGGTCCAGCCTACGAGCAGTACTTC.